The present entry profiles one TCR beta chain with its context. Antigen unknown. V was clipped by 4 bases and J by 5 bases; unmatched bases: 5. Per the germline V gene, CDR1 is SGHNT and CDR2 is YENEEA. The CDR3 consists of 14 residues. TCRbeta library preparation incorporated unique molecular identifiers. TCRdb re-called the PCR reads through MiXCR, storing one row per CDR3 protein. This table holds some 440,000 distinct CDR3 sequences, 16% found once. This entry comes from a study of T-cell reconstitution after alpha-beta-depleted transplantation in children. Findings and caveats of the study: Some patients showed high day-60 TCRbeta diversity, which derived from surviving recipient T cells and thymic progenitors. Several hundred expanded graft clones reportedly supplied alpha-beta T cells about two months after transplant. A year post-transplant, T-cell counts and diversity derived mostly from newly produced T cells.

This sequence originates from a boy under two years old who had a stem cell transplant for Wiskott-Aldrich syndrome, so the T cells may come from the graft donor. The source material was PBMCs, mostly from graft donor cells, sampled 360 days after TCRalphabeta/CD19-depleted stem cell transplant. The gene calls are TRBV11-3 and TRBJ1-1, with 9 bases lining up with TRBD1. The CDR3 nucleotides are TGTGCCAGCAGCTCTACAGGGGGCTATACTGAAGCTTTCTTT. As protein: CASSSTGGYTEAFF.